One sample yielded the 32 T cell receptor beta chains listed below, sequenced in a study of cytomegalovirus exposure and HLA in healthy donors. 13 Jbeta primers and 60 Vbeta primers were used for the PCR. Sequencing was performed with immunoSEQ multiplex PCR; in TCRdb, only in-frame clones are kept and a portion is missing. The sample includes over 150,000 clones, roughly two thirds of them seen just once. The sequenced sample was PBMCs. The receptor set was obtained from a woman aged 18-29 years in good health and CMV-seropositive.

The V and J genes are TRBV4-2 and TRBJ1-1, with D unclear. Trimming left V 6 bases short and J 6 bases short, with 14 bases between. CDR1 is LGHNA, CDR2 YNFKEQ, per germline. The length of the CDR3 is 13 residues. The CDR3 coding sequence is TGTGCCAGCAGTACTAAAGGGCGGGCTGAAGCTTTCTTT. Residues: CASSTKGRAEAFF.

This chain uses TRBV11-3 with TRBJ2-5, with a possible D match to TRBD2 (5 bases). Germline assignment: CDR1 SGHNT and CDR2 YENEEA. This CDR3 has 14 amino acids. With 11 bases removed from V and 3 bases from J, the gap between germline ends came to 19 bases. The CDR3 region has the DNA TGTGCCGGTTTTGACCGGAGGAGTGAAGAGACCCAGTACTTC. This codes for CAGFDRRSEETQYF.

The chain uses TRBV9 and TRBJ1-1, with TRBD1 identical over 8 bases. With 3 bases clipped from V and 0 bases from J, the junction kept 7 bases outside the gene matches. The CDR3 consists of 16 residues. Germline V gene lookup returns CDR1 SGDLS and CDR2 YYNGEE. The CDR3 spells CASSGSRDRMNTEAFF. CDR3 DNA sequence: TGTGCCAGCAGCGGGAGCCGGGACAGGATGAACACTGAAGCTTTCTTT. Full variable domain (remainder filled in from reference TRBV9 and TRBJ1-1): DSGVTQTPKHLITATGQRVTLRCSPRSGDLSVYWYQQSLDQGLQFLIQYYNGEERAKGNILERFSAQQFPDLHSELNLSSLELGDSALYFCASSGSRDRMNTEAFFGQGTRLTVV.

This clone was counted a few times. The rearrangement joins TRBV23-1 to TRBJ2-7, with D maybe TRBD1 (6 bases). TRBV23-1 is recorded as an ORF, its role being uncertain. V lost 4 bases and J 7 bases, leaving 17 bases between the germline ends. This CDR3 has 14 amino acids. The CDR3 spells CASSLRQVPMEQYF. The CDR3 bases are TGCGCCAGCAGTCTAAGACAGGTGCCTATGGAGCAGTACTTC.

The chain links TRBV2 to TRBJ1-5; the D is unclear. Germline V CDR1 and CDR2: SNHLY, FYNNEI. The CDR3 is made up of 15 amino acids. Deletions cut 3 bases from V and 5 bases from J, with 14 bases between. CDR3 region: CASSDGYRNDQPQHF. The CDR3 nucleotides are TGTGCCAGCAGTGATGGGTACAGAAACGATCAGCCCCAGCATTTT.

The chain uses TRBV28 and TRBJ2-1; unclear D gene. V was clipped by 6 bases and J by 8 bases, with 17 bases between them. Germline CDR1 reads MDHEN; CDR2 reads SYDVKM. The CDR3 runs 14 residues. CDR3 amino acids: CASSPTIRLDEQFF. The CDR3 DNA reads TGTGCCAGCAGCCCAACGATAAGACTCGATGAGCAGTTCTTC.

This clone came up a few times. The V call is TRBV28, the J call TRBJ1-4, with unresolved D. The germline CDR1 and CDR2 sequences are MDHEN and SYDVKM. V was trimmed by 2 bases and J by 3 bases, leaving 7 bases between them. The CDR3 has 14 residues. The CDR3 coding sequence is TGTGCCAGCAGTTTAACCAGTTCTAATGAAAAACTGTTTTTT. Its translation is CASSLTSSNEKLFF.

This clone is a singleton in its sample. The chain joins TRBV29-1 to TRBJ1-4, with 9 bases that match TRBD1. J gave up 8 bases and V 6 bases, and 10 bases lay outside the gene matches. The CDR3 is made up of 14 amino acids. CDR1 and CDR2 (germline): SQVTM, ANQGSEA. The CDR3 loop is CSVPGTGYPEKLFF. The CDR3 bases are TGCAGCGTGCCCGGGACAGGGTATCCCGAAAAACTGTTTTTT. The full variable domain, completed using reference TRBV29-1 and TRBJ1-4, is SAVISQKPSRDICQRGTSLTIQCQVDSQVTMMFWYRQQPGQSLTLIATANQGSEATYESGFVIDKFPISRPNLTFSTLTVSNMSPEDSSIYLCSVPGTGYPEKLFFGSGTQLSVL.

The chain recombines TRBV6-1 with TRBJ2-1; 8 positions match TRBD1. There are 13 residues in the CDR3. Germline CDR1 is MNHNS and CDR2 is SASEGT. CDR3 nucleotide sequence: TGTACCACGAACAGGGGGGACTGGAATGAGCAGTTCTTC. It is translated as CTTNRGDWNEQFF.

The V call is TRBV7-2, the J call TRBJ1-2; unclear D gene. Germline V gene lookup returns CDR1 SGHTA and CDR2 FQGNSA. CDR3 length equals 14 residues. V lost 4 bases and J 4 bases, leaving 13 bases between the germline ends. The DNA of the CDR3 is TGTGCCAGCAGCTCTAGCGAGGATGGCTATGGCTACACCTTC. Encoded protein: CASSSSEDGYGYTF.

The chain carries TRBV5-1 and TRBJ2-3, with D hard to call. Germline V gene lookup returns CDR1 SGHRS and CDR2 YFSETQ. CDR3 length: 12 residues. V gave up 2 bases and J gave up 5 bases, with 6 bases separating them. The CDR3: CASSLGGDTQYF. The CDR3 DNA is TGCGCCAGCAGCTTAGGCGGAGATACGCAGTATTTT.

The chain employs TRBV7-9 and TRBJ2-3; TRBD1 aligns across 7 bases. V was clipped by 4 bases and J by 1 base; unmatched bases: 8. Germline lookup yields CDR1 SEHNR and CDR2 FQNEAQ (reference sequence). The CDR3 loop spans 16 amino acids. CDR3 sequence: CASSSESGQRTDTQYF. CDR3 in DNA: TGTGCCAGCAGCTCCGAATCGGGACAGCGCACAGATACGCAGTATTTT.

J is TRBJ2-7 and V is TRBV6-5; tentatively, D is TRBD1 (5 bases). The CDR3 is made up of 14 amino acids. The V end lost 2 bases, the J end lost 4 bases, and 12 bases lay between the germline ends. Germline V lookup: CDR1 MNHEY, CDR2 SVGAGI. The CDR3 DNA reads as TGTGCCAGCAGTTACCGACCTCGACAGTACGAGCAGTACTTC. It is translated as CASSYRPRQYEQYF.

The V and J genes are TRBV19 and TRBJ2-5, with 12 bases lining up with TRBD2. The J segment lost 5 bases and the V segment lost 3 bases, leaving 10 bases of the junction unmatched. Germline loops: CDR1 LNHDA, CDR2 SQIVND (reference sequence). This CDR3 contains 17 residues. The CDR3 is CASSMKSSGRERETQYF. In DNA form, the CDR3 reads TGTGCCAGTAGTATGAAGTCTAGCGGGAGGGAGAGGGAGACCCAGTACTTC.

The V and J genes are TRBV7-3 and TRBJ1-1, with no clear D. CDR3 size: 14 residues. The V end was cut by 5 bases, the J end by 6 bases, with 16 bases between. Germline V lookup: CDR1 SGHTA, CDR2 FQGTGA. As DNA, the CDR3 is TGTGCCAGCAGCACGGGAACCGACGGCGCTGAAGCTTTCTTT. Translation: CASSTGTDGAEAFF.

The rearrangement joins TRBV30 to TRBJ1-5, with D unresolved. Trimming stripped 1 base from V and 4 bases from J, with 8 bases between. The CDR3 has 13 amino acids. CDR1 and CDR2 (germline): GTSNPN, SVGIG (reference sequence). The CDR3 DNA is TGTGCCTGGAGTGGGCAGACTAATCAGCCCCAGCATTTT. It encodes CAWSGQTNQPQHF.

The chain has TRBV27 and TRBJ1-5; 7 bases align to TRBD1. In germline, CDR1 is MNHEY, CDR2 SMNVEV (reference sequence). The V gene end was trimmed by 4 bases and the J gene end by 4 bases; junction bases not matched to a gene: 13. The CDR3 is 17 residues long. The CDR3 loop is CASSSRVGQQPNQPQHF. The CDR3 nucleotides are TGTGCCAGCAGTTCCAGGGTGGGACAGCAACCAAATCAGCCCCAGCATTTT.

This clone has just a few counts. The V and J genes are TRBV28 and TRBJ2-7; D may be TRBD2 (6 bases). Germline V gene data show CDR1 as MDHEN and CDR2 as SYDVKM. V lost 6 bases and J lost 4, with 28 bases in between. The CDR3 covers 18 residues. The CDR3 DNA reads TGTGCCAGCAGGGAGGCTGTCCATTCCCCTCGGGAGTCTTACGAGCAGTACTTC. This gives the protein CASREAVHSPRESYEQYF.

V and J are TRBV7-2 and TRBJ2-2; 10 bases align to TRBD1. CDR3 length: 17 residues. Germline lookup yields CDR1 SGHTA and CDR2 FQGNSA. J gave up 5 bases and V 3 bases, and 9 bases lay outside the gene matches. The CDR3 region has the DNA TGTGCCAGCAGCTTTTCGTTAGGGACAGGGGTGACCGGGGAGCTGTTTTTT. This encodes CASSFSLGTGVTGELFF.

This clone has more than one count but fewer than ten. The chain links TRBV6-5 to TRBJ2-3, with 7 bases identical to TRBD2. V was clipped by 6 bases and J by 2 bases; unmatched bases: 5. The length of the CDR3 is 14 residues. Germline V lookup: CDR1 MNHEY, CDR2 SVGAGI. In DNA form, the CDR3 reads TGTGCCAGCAGCCGACTAGCTTCCACAGATACGCAGTATTTT. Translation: CASSRLASTDTQYF.

The CDR3 DNA is TGTGCCAGCCTAGAGGGGATGACAGGTCGTCAGCCCCAGCATTTT. Its translation is CASLEGMTGRQPQHF. The rearrangement joins TRBV28 to TRBJ1-5; the D gene is possibly TRBD1 (6 bases). The CDR3 consists of 15 residues. The V and J ends lost 8 bases and 6 bases respectively, with 20 bases between them. The germline V gene has CDR1 MDHEN and CDR2 SYDVKM.

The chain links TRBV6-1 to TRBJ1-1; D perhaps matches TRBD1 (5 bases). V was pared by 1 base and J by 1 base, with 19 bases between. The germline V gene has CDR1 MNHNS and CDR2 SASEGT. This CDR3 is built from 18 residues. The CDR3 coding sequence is TGTGCCAGCAGTGAAGTCCGCCAAGGGGCGCGCGGGAACACTGAAGCTTTCTTT. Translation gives CASSEVRQGARGNTEAFF.

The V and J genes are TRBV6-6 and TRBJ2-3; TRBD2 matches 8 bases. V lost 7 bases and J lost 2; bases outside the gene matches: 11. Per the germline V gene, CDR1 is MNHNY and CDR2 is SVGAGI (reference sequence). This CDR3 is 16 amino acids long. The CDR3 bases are TGTGCCAGCACTATCTCGGGCGGGGGGTCCACAGATACGCAGTATTTT. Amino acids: CASTISGGGSTDTQYF.

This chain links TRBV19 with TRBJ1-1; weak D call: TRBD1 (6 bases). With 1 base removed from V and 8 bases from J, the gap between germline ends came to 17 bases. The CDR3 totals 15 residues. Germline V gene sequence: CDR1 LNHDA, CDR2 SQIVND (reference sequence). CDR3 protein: CASSIALGQLTEAFF. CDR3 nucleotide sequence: TGTGCCAGTAGTATAGCTCTAGGACAGTTGACGGAAGCTTTCTTT.

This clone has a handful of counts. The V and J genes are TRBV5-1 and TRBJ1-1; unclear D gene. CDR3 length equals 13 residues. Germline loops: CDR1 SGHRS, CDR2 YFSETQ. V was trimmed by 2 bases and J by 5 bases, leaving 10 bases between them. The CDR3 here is CASSFQAGTEAFF. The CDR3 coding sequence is TGCGCCAGCAGCTTTCAGGCAGGAACTGAAGCTTTCTTT.

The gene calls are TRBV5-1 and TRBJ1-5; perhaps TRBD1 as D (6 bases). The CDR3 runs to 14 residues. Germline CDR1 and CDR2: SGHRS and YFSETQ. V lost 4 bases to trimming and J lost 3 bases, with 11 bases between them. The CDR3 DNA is TGCGCCAGCAGCCCAACAGGGAACAATCAGCCCCAGCATTTT. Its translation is CASSPTGNNQPQHF.

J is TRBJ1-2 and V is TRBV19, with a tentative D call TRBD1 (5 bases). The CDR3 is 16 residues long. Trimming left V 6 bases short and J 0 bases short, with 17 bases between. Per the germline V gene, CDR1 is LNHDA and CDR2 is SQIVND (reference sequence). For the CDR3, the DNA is TGTGCCAGTAGAAGGTTAGGGGCTCGCACTAACTATGGCTACACCTTC. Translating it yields CASRRLGARTNYGYTF.

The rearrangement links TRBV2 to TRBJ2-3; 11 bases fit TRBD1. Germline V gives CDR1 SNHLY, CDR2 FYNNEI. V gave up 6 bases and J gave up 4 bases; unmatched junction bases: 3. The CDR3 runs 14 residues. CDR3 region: CASSRTGGSDTQYF. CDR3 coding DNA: TGTGCCAGCAGCCGGACAGGGGGCTCAGATACGCAGTATTTT.

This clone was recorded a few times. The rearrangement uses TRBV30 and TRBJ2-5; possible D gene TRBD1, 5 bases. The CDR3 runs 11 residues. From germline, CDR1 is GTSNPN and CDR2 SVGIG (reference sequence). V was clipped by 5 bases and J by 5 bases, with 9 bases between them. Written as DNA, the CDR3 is TGTGCCTGGCAGGGTTGGGAGACCCAGTACTTC. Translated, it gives CAWQGWETQYF.

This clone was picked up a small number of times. CDR3 sequence reads: CASSTGELRMNTEAFF. CDR3 in DNA: TGCGCCAGCAGTACAGGGGAGCTGCGGATGAACACTGAAGCTTTCTTT. The chain links TRBV5-1 to TRBJ1-1; 7 bases map to TRBD1. Trimming removed 5 bases from V and 0 bases from J; junction bases left unmatched: 10. Germline V lookup: CDR1 SGHRS, CDR2 YFSETQ. The length of the CDR3 is 16 residues.

The CDR3 spells CASSQVYGQGTTEAFF. In nucleotides, the CDR3 is TGTGCCAGCAGCCAAGTTTACGGACAGGGTACAACTGAAGCTTTCTTT. The chain combines TRBV7-2 with TRBJ1-1, with 8 nucleotides matching TRBD1. Germline values: CDR1 SGHTA, CDR2 FQGNSA. CDR3 length: 16 amino acids. The junction had 13 bases not matched to a gene; V was cut back by 5 bases and J by 5 bases.

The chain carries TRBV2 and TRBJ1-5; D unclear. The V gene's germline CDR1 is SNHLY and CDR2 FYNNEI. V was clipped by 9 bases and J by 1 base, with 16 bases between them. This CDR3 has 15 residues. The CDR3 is CASTREGRSNQPQHF. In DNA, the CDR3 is TGTGCCAGTACCCGGGAGGGCCGGAGCAATCAGCCCCAGCATTTT.